One and the same sample provided the 30 T cell receptor beta chains below, sequenced in a study of identical twins. In TCRdb, the 5' RACE reads were re-called with MiXCR into one record per CDR3 protein. The data contain 690,000 or so distinct CDR3 sequences, 8% to 9% of them singletons. Separately, the same data were catalogued under a study of yellow fever vaccine responses in identical twins.

The sample consisted of PBMCs. The source of these receptors is a woman between 18 and 30 years old in good health.

This clonotype was observed at least ten times. This rearrangement joins TRBV5-4 to TRBJ2-1, with 16 positions matching TRBD2. The CDR3 covers 16 residues. In germline, CDR1 is SGHNT, CDR2 YYREEE (reference sequence). V was clipped by 4 bases and J by 8 bases; unmatched bases: 6. DNA of the CDR3: TGTGCCAGCAGCCGGGGACTAGCGGGGGGGCCAGATGAGCAGTTCTTC. Protein sequence: CASSRGLAGGPDEQFF.

This clonotype has more than one count but fewer than ten. The chain couples TRBV7-9 to TRBJ2-6, with unresolved D. The CDR3 length is 15 residues. CDR1 and CDR2 from the germline V gene are SEHNR and FQNEAQ (reference sequence). V was pared by 4 bases and J by 2 bases, with 9 bases between. CDR3 protein: CASSSALPGANVLTF. Written as DNA, the CDR3 is TGTGCCAGCAGCTCAGCCTTGCCTGGGGCCAACGTCCTGACTTTC.

This chain uses TRBV6-5 with TRBJ2-6; D remains ambiguous. The CDR3 extends over 14 amino acids. Per germline, CDR1 MNHEY and CDR2 SVGAGI. Trimming took 0 bases from V and 6 from J, leaving 6 bases between them. The CDR3 loop reads CASSYSKKANVLTF. The CDR3 DNA is TGTGCCAGCAGTTACTCCAAGAAGGCCAACGTCCTGACTTTC.

V is TRBV19 and J is TRBJ2-1; D gene uncertain. V lost 3 bases, J lost 0 bases, and 9 bases lay in between. Germline V lookup: CDR1 LNHDA, CDR2 SQIVND (reference sequence). The CDR3 runs to 15 residues. Here the CDR3 reads CASSIPSSSYNEQFF. The CDR3 DNA reads as TGTGCCAGTAGTATCCCCAGTAGCTCCTACAATGAGCAGTTCTTC. Based on the CDR3 plus reference TRBV19 and TRBJ2-1, the full variable domain is DGGITQSPKYLFRKEGQNVTLSCEQNLNHDAMYWYRQDPGQGLRLIYYSQIVNDFQKGDIAEGYSVSREKKESFPLTVTSAQKNPTAFYLCASSIPSSSYNEQFFGPGTRLTVL.

This chain uses TRBV7-9 with TRBJ2-1; 11 bases align to TRBD2. This CDR3 has 15 amino acids. With V trimmed by 5 bases and J by 4 bases, 4 bases remained unmatched. Per the germline V gene, CDR1 is SEHNR and CDR2 is FQNEAQ (reference sequence). CDR3 bases: TGTGCCAGCAGCGAAAGACTAGCGGGGTACAATGAGCAGTTCTTC. Protein product: CASSERLAGYNEQFF.

This clonotype has just a few counts. The V and J genes are TRBV19 and TRBJ1-2; 8 bases map to TRBD1. Looked up from germline, CDR1 is LNHDA and CDR2 is SQIVND (reference sequence). The V and J ends lost 3 bases and 0 bases, in that order; junction bases with no gene match: 9. The CDR3 extends over 17 amino acids. The CDR3 DNA sequence: TGTGCCAGTAGTATCGGCCGGGACAGGAATCCTAACTATGGCTACACCTTC. It is translated as CASSIGRDRNPNYGYTF.

This clonotype has more than one count but fewer than ten. This rearrangement joins TRBV7-3 to TRBJ2-5; D is unclear. Trimming shortened V by 0 bases and J by 2 bases, and 4 bases separated the two germline ends. Germline lookup yields CDR1 SGHTA and CDR2 FQGTGA. The CDR3 loop spans 13 amino acids. CDR3 region: CASSLTDQETQYF. The CDR3 DNA reads TGTGCCAGCAGCTTAACAGATCAAGAGACCCAGTACTTC.

This clonotype appeared many times. The J gene is TRBJ2-3, the V gene TRBV7-9; D might be TRBD1 or TRBD2, each matching 5 bases. The V and J ends lost 2 bases and 1 base respectively, with 10 bases between them. This CDR3 is 15 amino acids long. The germline CDR1 and CDR2 sequences are SEHNR and FQNEAQ (reference sequence). CDR3 in DNA: TGTGCCAGCAGCTTAAGGTCGGGACGCACAGATACGCAGTATTTT. Amino acid sequence: CASSLRSGRTDTQYF.

This rearrangement joins TRBV7-9 to TRBJ2-7; 12 bases match TRBD2. The CDR3 contains 15 residues. J was trimmed by 3 bases and V by 5 bases; bases with no gene match: 5. Germline values: CDR1 SEHNR, CDR2 FQNEAQ (reference sequence). The CDR3 sequence: CASSTGLAGFYEQYF. CDR3 DNA sequence: TGTGCCAGCAGCACCGGACTAGCGGGATTCTACGAGCAGTACTTC.

This clonotype was seen only a few times. This chain connects TRBV6-5 to TRBJ1-6; unclear D gene. Trimming shortened V by 2 bases and J by 7 bases, and 15 bases separated the two germline ends. This CDR3 has 16 residues. The germline V gene encodes CDR1 MNHEY and CDR2 SVGAGI. The CDR3 DNA follows: TGTGCCAGCAGTTACACGGCCTCCGCCGTAAATTCACCCCTCCACTTT. Its protein product is CASSYTASAVNSPLHF.

This clonotype has just a few counts. The rearrangement joins TRBV14 to TRBJ2-5, with D possibly matching TRBD1 (5 bases). The V gene's germline CDR1 is SGHDN and CDR2 FVKESK. The CDR3 extends over 13 amino acids. V was shortened by 4 bases and J by 1 base, with 7 bases between the two germline ends. As DNA, the CDR3 is TGTGCCAGCAGCCGCAGGGTCCAAGAGACCCAGTACTTC. Protein product: CASSRRVQETQYF.

In this sample, this clonotype turned up many times. The chain employs TRBV7-9 and TRBJ2-7; TRBD1 is a possible D gene (5 bases). Germline V CDR1 and CDR2: SEHNR, FQNEAQ (reference sequence). V was shortened by 10 bases and J by 3 bases, with 16 bases between the two germline ends. The CDR3 runs 13 residues. CDR3 bases: TGTGCCACGTCAGGGTCTGGGGTCTACGAGCAGTACTTC. Translated: CATSGSGVYEQYF. Full variable domain (outside the CDR3, taken from reference TRBV7-9 and TRBJ2-7): DTGVSQNPRHKITKRGQNVTFRCDPISEHNRLYWYRQTLGQGPEFLTYFQNEAQLEKSRLLSDRFSAERPKGSFSTLEIQRTEQGDSAMYLCATSGSGVYEQYFGPGTRLTVT.

V gene TRBV5-1 combines with J gene TRBJ2-1, with 7 bases that match TRBD1. The CDR3 is made up of 13 amino acids. The V and J ends lost 3 bases and 6 bases, in that order; junction bases with no gene match: 3. Germline V gene lookup returns CDR1 SGHRS and CDR2 YFSETQ. The CDR3 nucleotides are TGCGCCAGCAGCTGGAGACAGGGCAATGAGCAGTTCTTC. It translates to CASSWRQGNEQFF.

This clonotype came up a few times. The V gene is TRBV6-2 or TRBV6-3, the J gene TRBJ2-5; TRBD2 matches at 7 bases. The V gene end was trimmed by 0 bases and the J gene end by 5 bases; junction bases not matched to a gene: 6. CDR3 length equals 15 residues. The germline gives CDR1 MNHEY, CDR2 SVGEGT. CDR3 sequence: CASSYSGRAGETQYF. DNA for the CDR3: TGTGCCAGCAGTTACTCGGGACGAGCGGGGGAGACCCAGTACTTC.

The chain joins TRBV20-1 to TRBJ2-1; TRBD2 matches 7 bases. This CDR3 spans 15 amino acids. CDR1 and CDR2 from the germline V gene are DFQATT and SNEGSKA (reference sequence). Trimming cost V 4 bases and J 7 bases; bases outside gene matches: 13. The CDR3 sequence is CSAMGGVGVENEQFF. In nucleotides, the CDR3 is TGCAGTGCTATGGGAGGGGTAGGGGTTGAGAATGAGCAGTTCTTC.

This clonotype has more than one count but fewer than ten. V gene TRBV11-2 combines with J gene TRBJ2-7; 10 nucleotides line up with TRBD1. This CDR3 has 18 residues. From germline, CDR1 is SGHAT and CDR2 FQNNGV. The V and J ends lost 3 bases and 5 bases, in that order; junction bases with no gene match: 16. The CDR3 DNA follows: TGTGCCAGCAGCTTGGGACCGAGGAAGGGGACAGGGGTCCACGAGCAGTACTTC. Its protein is CASSLGPRKGTGVHEQYF.

The J gene is TRBJ2-3, the V gene TRBV5-1; D is unresolved. The CDR3 consists of 19 residues. Per germline, CDR1 SGHRS and CDR2 YFSETQ. Trimming took 4 bases from V and 5 from J, leaving 29 bases between them. CDR3 residues: CASSLFVVSGRLLRDTQYF. CDR3 nucleotide sequence: TGCGCCAGCAGCCTATTCGTGGTTTCGGGTCGTTTGCTCAGAGATACGCAGTATTTT.

This clonotype was seen at least ten times. The chain has TRBV25-1 and TRBJ2-1, with 10 nucleotides matching TRBD1. The CDR3 extends over 15 amino acids. CDR1 MGHDK and CDR2 SYGVNS come from the germline V gene. J lost 8 bases, V lost 4 bases, and 8 bases had no gene match. The CDR3: CASSGLRTGGHEQFF. CDR3 bases: TGTGCCAGCAGTGGATTGAGGACAGGGGGTCATGAGCAGTTCTTC.

This clonotype was observed at least ten times. V gene TRBV10-3 combines with J gene TRBJ2-1; D perhaps matches TRBD2 (5 bases). In germline, CDR1 is ENHRY, CDR2 SYGVKD. Trimming left V 10 bases short and J 6 bases short, with 19 bases between. The CDR3 length is 14 residues. The CDR3 protein is CASNASPGINEQFF. In DNA form, the CDR3 reads TGTGCCAGCAACGCTTCCCCGGGGATCAATGAGCAGTTCTTC.

This clonotype has just a few counts. This chain connects TRBV29-1 to TRBJ2-7; D remains unclear. CDR1 and CDR2 from the germline V gene are SQVTM and ANQGSEA. This CDR3 has 13 amino acids. The V end was cut by 5 bases, the J end by 0 bases, with 11 bases between. The CDR3 loop is CSVQHDHSYEQYF. CDR3 DNA sequence: TGCAGCGTTCAGCACGACCACTCCTACGAGCAGTACTTC.

The table lists this clonotype with many counts. The rearrangement uses TRBV12-3 or TRBV12-4 and TRBJ1-1, with 8 bases lining up with TRBD1. CDR3 size: 14 residues. The V gene end was trimmed by 5 bases and the J gene end by 1 base; junction bases not matched to a gene: 3. The CDR3 sequence is CASSDRGPNTEAFF. Written as DNA, the CDR3 is TGTGCCAGCAGTGACAGGGGCCCGAACACTGAAGCTTTCTTT.

This clonotype appeared many times. The genes are TRBV5-1 and TRBJ2-2; no definite D call. From germline, CDR1 is SGHRS and CDR2 YFSETQ. The V gene lost 0 bases and the J gene lost 5 bases, with 8 bases spanning the gap. This CDR3 is 14 amino acids long. CDR3: CASSLVESTGELFF. CDR3 nucleotide sequence: TGCGCCAGCAGCTTGGTAGAGAGTACCGGGGAGCTGTTTTTT. The full variable domain, rest sourced from reference TRBV5-1 and TRBJ2-2, is KAGVTQTPRYLIKTRGQQVTLSCSPISGHRSVSWYQQTPGQGLQFLFEYFSETQRNKGNFPGRFSGRQFSNSRSEMNVSTLELGDSALYLCASSLVESTGELFFGEGSRLTVL.

This clonotype was counted at least ten times. The J gene is TRBJ2-1, the V gene TRBV20-1; 7 nucleotides align to TRBD2. Per germline, CDR1 DFQATT and CDR2 SNEGSKA (reference sequence). The CDR3 consists of 15 residues. V lost 0 bases to trimming and J lost 4 bases; unmatched junction nucleotides: 6. The CDR3 region has the DNA TGCAGTGCTAGAGATGGGGGGGGTGGATACAATGAGCAGTTCTTC. The encoded protein is CSARDGGGGYNEQFF.

Turning to this clonotype: The junction departs from the called germline gene at one end, perhaps through a read error. Here the CDR3 DNA reads TGTGCCAGCAGTTTTCCGGGACAGGCCTACGAGCAGTGCTTC. This sequence encodes CASSFPGQAYEQCF. This chain uses TRBV28 with TRBJ2-7; TRBD1 matches at 8 bases. CDR3 length: 14 residues. Germline assignment: CDR1 MDHEN and CDR2 SYDVKM.

This clonotype was counted at least ten times. The rearrangement joins TRBV5-1 to TRBJ2-3; 10 positions match TRBD2. CDR1 is SGHRS and CDR2 is YFSETQ in the germline V gene. This CDR3 has 16 amino acids. The trim removed 4 bases at V and 3 bases at J, leaving 8 bases unmatched. The chain's CDR3 is CASSPIAGGGTDTQYF. As DNA, the CDR3 is TGCGCCAGCAGCCCTATAGCGGGAGGCGGGACAGATACGCAGTATTTT.

Written as DNA, the CDR3 is TGTGCCAGTCAAGACGCACTCCGGGTAACAGATACGCAGTATTTT. It yields the protein CASQDALRVTDTQYF. V and J are TRBV27 and TRBJ2-3, with D uncertain. The V gene lost 9 bases and the J gene lost 3 bases, with 19 bases spanning the gap. The CDR3 runs to 15 residues. The germline CDR1 and CDR2 sequences are MNHEY and SMNVEV (reference sequence).

This clonotype was picked up many times. The chain links TRBV12-3 or TRBV12-4 to TRBJ2-5; D is tentatively TRBD1 or TRBD2 (5 bases each). The V end lost 3 bases, the J end lost 6 bases, and 11 bases lay between the germline ends. The CDR3 has 13 amino acids. CDR3 in amino acids: CASSFRGTKTQYF. For the CDR3, the DNA is TGTGCCAGCAGTTTTAGAGGGACCAAGACCCAGTACTTC.

The chain carries TRBV27 and TRBJ2-3; 7 bases map to TRBD1. From germline, CDR1 is MNHEY and CDR2 SMNVEV (reference sequence). The junction had 6 bases not matched to a gene; V was cut back by 3 bases and J by 0 bases. This CDR3 has 16 amino acids. CDR3 amino acids: CASSLRRGFSTDTQYF. The CDR3 nucleotides are TGTGCCAGCAGTTTGCGCAGGGGGTTTAGCACAGATACGCAGTATTTT.

The chain uses TRBV12-3 or TRBV12-4 and TRBJ2-7; 7 nucleotides align to TRBD2. J gave up 5 bases and V 6 bases, and 7 bases lay outside the gene matches. CDR3 size: 13 residues. The CDR3 coding sequence is TGTGCCAGCAGCCGGGGGGAACGCGACGAGCAGTACTTC. It translates to CASSRGERDEQYF.

The chain links TRBV6-5 to TRBJ2-5; TRBD2 might be the D (6 bases). The V gene's germline CDR1 is MNHEY and CDR2 SVGAGI. The germline V and J ends were trimmed by 4 bases and 4 bases, with 13 bases remaining between them. The CDR3 sequence is 14 residues long. The CDR3 loop reads CASSLSWGGETQYF. The CDR3 nucleotides are TGTGCCAGCAGTTTGTCTTGGGGAGGAGAGACCCAGTACTTC.